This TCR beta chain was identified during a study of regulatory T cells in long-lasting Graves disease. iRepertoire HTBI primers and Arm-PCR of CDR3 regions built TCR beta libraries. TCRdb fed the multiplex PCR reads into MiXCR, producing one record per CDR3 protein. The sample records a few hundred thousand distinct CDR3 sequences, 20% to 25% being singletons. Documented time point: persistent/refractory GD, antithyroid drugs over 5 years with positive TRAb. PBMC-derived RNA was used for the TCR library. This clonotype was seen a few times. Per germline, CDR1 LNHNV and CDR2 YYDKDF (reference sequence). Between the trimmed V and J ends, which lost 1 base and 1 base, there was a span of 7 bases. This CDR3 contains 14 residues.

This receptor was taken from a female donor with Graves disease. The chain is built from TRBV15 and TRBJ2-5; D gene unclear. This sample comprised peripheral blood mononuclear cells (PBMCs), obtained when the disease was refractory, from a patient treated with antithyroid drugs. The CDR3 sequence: CATSRVYSQETQYF. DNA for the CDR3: TGTGCCACCAGCAGAGTCTACAGCCAAGAGACCCAGTACTTC.